This T cell receptor (beta chain) emerged from a study of identical twins. This clonotype was counted only a few times. TCRdb fed the 5' RACE reads into MiXCR, producing one record per CDR3 protein. Among fewer than 550,000 distinct CDR3 sequences, 13% to 15% were seen once, and the ten largest hold about 0.4%. V dropped 0 bases and J dropped 7 bases, with 12 bases sitting between them. In germline, CDR1 is WNHNN, CDR2 SYGVQD (reference sequence). The CDR3 has 14 amino acids. Another study also made use of these data, one on yellow fever vaccine responses in identical twins.

Sequenced sample: CD4+ T cells sorted from blood. The chain has TRBV10-1 and TRBJ1-1; D not certain. The clonotype was recovered from a woman aged 18-29 years in good health. CDR3 loop: CASSESPGSGEAFF. The CDR3 region has the DNA TGCGCCAGCAGTGAGTCGCCAGGTTCGGGTGAAGCTTTCTTT.